The 23 T cell receptor beta chains in this list originate from one sample, sequenced in a study of T cells expressing NK-cell markers (TCRdb year 2020). Receptor amplification or capture employed 5' RACE. Sequencer: Illumina HiSeq 2000. The reads were reprocessed in TCRdb, with one entry per CDR3 protein sequence and no accompanying DNA. This sample's table carries approximately 550,000 distinct CDR3 sequences. The ten largest account for approximately 3.6% of the sample. Sequenced sample: blood T cells: a sorted CD56 or NKG2C T cell subset, CD4+ or CD8+ T cells, or bulk PBMC T cells (not recorded which). The source is a man aged 18 to 29 in good health. Donor details come from another sample of the same person, matched by shared clones.

J is TRBJ2-1 and V is TRBV5-1; with no DNA, the TCRdb D assignment of TRBD2 cannot be verified. CDR1 and CDR2 from the germline V gene are SGHRS and YFSETQ. This CDR3 has 17 amino acids. CDR3 protein: CASRPGGTSGRGNEQFF.

The chain employs TRBV5-1 and TRBJ2-1; TCRdb reports TRBD2, a call that lacks DNA to check it against. This CDR3 contains 14 residues. Germline loops: CDR1 SGHRS, CDR2 YFSETQ. CDR3 protein: CASSPGLAGPKQFF. Full variable domain (missing parts from reference TRBV5-1 and TRBJ2-1): KAGVTQTPRYLIKTRGQQVTLSCSPISGHRSVSWYQQTPGQGLQFLFEYFSETQRNKGNFPGRFSGRQFSNSRSEMNVSTLELGDSALYLCASSPGLAGPKQFFGPGTRLTVL.

The V gene is TRBV9, the J gene TRBJ2-1. CDR1 SGDLS and CDR2 YYNGEE come from the germline V gene. CDR3 length: 14 amino acids. CDR3: CASSVGLAENEQFF.

The chain couples TRBV18 to TRBJ2-3. CDR3 length: 16 amino acids. The germline V gene has CDR1 KGHSH and CDR2 LQKENI. CDR3 in amino acids: CASSPSVPTSTDTQYF.

V is TRBV20-1 and J is TRBJ1-1; TCRdb's D call of TRBD1 is untestable without DNA. The germline gives CDR1 DFQATT, CDR2 SNEGSKA (reference sequence). CDR3 length: 15 residues. CDR3 protein: CSAPGYRGLNTEAFF.

The chain is built from TRBV5-6 and TRBJ1-2. Germline V lookup: CDR1 SGHDT, CDR2 YYEEEE. The CDR3 has 14 amino acids. Here the CDR3 reads CASSLGRGDYGYTF.

V is TRBV5-8 and J is TRBJ2-1; TCRdb picks TRBD2, but there is no DNA to check that call. The CDR3 covers 15 residues. Germline V gene data show CDR1 as SGHTS and CDR2 as YDEGEE. CDR3 amino acids: CANPQGLAGDNEQFF.

The chain carries TRBV5-1 and TRBJ2-3; there is no DNA to check the TCRdb D call of TRBD1. The germline V gene has CDR1 SGHRS and CDR2 YFSETQ. The CDR3 has 13 amino acids. CDR3 residues: CASKGVPSDTQYF.

V usage is TRBV12-3 or TRBV12-4 and J usage is TRBJ2-1. CDR3 size: 16 residues. The CDR3 spells CASSLGSYASYNEQFF.

The chain combines TRBV7-2 with TRBJ2-1; checking the TCRdb D call of TRBD2 is not possible without DNA. The CDR3 sequence is 16 residues long. Germline CDR1 is SGHTA and CDR2 is FQGNSA. CDR3: CASSSGLAGGTNEQFF. The whole variable domain, remainder taken from reference TRBV7-2 and TRBJ2-1, is GAGVSQSPSNKVTEKGKDVELRCDPISGHTALYWYRQSLGQGLEFLIYFQGNSAPDKSGLPSDRFSAERTGGSVSTLTIQRTQQEDSAVYLCASSSGLAGGTNEQFFGPGTRLTVL.

The chain links TRBV30 to TRBJ1-1. The CDR3 totals 17 residues. CDR1 GTSNPN and CDR2 SVGIG come from the germline V gene (reference sequence). The CDR3 region is CAWSVIGDPPVNTEAFF. Combining the CDR3 with reference TRBV30 and TRBJ1-1 gives the whole variable domain SQTIHQWPATLVQPVGSPLSLECTVEGTSNPNLYWYRQAAGRGLQLLFYSVGIGQISSEVPQNLSASRPQDRQFILSSKKLLLSDSGFYLCAWSVIGDPPVNTEAFFGQGTRLTVV.

This sequence joins TRBV11-2 and TRBJ2-6; TCRdb designates TRBD2, a call that cannot be tested without DNA. CDR1 and CDR2 from the germline V gene are SGHAT and FQNNGV. The CDR3 consists of 17 residues. This CDR3 is CASSPLRPGSGANVLTF.

V gene TRBV12-3 or TRBV12-4 combines with J gene TRBJ2-3; there is no DNA to check the TCRdb D call of TRBD2. The CDR3 has 18 amino acids. This CDR3 reads CASSLTASWLVGTDTQYF.

The genes are TRBV5-1 and TRBJ2-6; TCRdb selects TRBD2, and the lack of DNA leaves this call unchecked. CDR3 length equals 18 residues. CDR1 is SGHRS and CDR2 is YFSETQ in the germline V gene. The CDR3 reads CASSSAVLSSSGANVLTF. Full variable domain (remainder filled in from reference TRBV5-1 and TRBJ2-6): KAGVTQTPRYLIKTRGQQVTLSCSPISGHRSVSWYQQTPGQGLQFLFEYFSETQRNKGNFPGRFSGRQFSNSRSEMNVSTLELGDSALYLCASSSAVLSSSGANVLTFGAGSRLTVL.

The chain is built from TRBV7-6 and TRBJ2-1; the D call from TCRdb, TRBD2, cannot be confirmed without DNA. The CDR3 runs to 16 residues. Germline V CDR1 and CDR2: SGHVS, FNYEAQ. The CDR3 protein is CASSSTSGEVYNEQFF. The variable domain in full, with the rest retrieved from reference TRBV7-6 and TRBJ2-1, is GAGVSQSPRYKVTKRGQDVALRCDPISGHVSLYWYRQALGQGPEFLTYFNYEAQQDKSGLPNDRFSAERPEGSISTLTIQRTEQRDSAMYRCASSSTSGEVYNEQFFGPGTRLTVL.

This rearrangement joins TRBV11-2 to TRBJ2-2. CDR3 size: 15 residues. Germline CDR1 is SGHAT and CDR2 is FQNNGV. The CDR3 is CASSLVQGAGGELFF.

This chain uses TRBV20-1 with TRBJ2-3; the TRBD2 assignment by TCRdb is unverifiable without DNA. This CDR3 has 14 amino acids. Per germline, CDR1 DFQATT and CDR2 SNEGSKA (reference sequence). The CDR3 sequence: CSAALAGAGYTQYF.

This chain uses TRBV6-5 with TRBJ1-5; the D call from TCRdb, TRBD1, cannot be confirmed without DNA. The germline gives CDR1 MNHEY, CDR2 SVGAGI. CDR3 size: 16 residues. CDR3 sequence: CASSSPNRGRDQPQHF.

The chain uses TRBV11-2 and TRBJ1-2. CDR3 length equals 13 residues. The germline gives CDR1 SGHAT, CDR2 FQNNGV. This CDR3 reads CASSPNAGYGYTF.

The chain links TRBV5-1 to TRBJ1-6; the TCRdb call, TRBD1, lacks DNA for checking. Germline V gives CDR1 SGHRS, CDR2 YFSETQ. The CDR3 runs to 13 residues. CDR3 region: CASSLVGRSPLHF.

The chain joins TRBV27 to TRBJ2-3; absent DNA, TCRdb's TRBD1 call cannot be checked. Germline lookup yields CDR1 MNHEY and CDR2 SMNVEV (reference sequence). The CDR3 loop spans 11 amino acids. CDR3 residues: CASSFTGTQYF.

V and J are TRBV7-2 and TRBJ2-1; no DNA is available, so the TRBD1 call from TCRdb remains unchecked. The germline V gene encodes CDR1 SGHTA and CDR2 FQGNSA. This CDR3 has 17 amino acids. The CDR3 reads CASSSSLLRQGYNEQFF.

The J gene is TRBJ2-5, the V gene TRBV5-1; the D call of TRBD2 rests on TCRdb alone, since no DNA is present to check it. This CDR3 has 14 amino acids. Germline V gene data show CDR1 as SGHRS and CDR2 as YFSETQ. CDR3 sequence reads: CASSPGTSTETQYF.